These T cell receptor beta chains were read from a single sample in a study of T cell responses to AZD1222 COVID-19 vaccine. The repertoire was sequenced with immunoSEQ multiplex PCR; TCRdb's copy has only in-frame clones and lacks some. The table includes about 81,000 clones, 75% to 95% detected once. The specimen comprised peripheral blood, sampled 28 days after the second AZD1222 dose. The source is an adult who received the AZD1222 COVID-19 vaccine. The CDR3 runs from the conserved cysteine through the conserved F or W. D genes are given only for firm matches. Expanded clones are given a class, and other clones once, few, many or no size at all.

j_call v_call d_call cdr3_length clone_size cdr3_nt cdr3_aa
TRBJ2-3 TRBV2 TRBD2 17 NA TGTGCCAGCAGTGAGGAACTAGCGGGGTTCGCCACAGATACGCAGTATTTT CASSEELAGFATDTQYF
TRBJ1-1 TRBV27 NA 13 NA TGTGCCAGCAGTTTAGTCCGGGTTACTGAAGCTTTCTTT CASSLVRVTEAFF
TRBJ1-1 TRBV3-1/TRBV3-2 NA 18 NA TGTGCCAGCAGCTTTATCACGGGTAGGGGGAAGGAGAACACTGAAGCTTTCTTT CASSFITGRGKENTEAFF
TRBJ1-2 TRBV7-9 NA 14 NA TGTGCCAGCACCGCTTATGCAAGTAACTATGGCTACACCTTC CASTAYASNYGYTF
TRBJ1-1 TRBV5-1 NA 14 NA TGCGCCAGCAGCATCGGGACACCGTACACTGAAGCTTTCTTT CASSIGTPYTEAFF
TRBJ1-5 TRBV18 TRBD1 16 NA TGTGCCAGCTCACTTAGGACAGGGGGAAGCAATCAGCCCCAGCATTTT CASSLRTGGSNQPQHF
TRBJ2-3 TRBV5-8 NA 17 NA TGTGCCAGCAGCCGACGTTGGGGGGGCGGAAGCACAGATACGCAGTATTTT CASSRRWGGGSTDTQYF
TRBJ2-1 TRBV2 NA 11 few TGTGCCAGCAGATACGGGAATGAGCAGTTCTTC CASRYGNEQFF
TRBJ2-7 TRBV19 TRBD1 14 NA TGTGCCAGTAGTATCCAGGGGGCGGAATACGAGCAGTACTTC CASSIQGAEYEQYF
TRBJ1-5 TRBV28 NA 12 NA TGTGCCAGCAGTTTGTCCATAATGCCCCAGCATTTT CASSLSIMPQHF
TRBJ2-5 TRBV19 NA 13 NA TGTGCCAGTAGTATAGGCGCTCAAGAGACCCAGTACTTC CASSIGAQETQYF
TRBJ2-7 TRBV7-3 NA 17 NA TGTGCCAGCAGCCCTCAAGTCCAGGGTTTGGTTTTTTACGAGCAGTACTTC CASSPQVQGLVFYEQYF
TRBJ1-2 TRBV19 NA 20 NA TGTGCCAGTAGTAGCTTGGGCCTGACCAACATTCCGGGCCCCCGTTATGGCTACACCTTC CASSSLGLTNIPGPRYGYTF
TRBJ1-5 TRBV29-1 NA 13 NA TGCAGCGCCATACCGGGAACGGGCCAGCCCCAGCATTTT CSAIPGTGQPQHF
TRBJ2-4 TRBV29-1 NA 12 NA TGCAGCGCTTTGATGGCCAAAAACATTCAGTACTTC CSALMAKNIQYF
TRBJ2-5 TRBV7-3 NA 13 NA TGTGCCAGCAGCTTAGATACGAGAGGGACCCAGTACTTC CASSLDTRGTQYF
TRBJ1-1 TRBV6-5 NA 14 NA TGTGCCAGCAGTTACGCCTCCTGGGACACTGAAGCTTTCTTT CASSYASWDTEAFF
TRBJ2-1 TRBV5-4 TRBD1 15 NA TGTGCCAGCAGCGACAGACAGGGGGCTGGCGATGAGCAGTTCTTC CASSDRQGAGDEQFF
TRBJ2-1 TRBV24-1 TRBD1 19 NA TGTGCCACCAGTGATCCGGGACAGGGGGATACAGGTCGGCTAAATGAGCAGTTCTTC CATSDPGQGDTGRLNEQFF
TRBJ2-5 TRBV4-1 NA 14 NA TGCGCCAGCAGCCTCCAAAGTAGGCAAGAGACCCAGTACTTC CASSLQSRQETQYF
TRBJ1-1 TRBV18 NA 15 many TGTGCCAGCTCACTCCGCGGCCCTACGAACACTGAAGCTTTCTTT CASSLRGPTNTEAFF
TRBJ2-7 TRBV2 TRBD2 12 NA TGTGCCAGCAGCGAACAAGCGGGAGTGCGGTACTTC CASSEQAGVRYF
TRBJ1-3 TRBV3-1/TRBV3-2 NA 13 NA TGTGCCAGCAGCCAAGTTTCGACGAACACCATATATTTT CASSQVSTNTIYF
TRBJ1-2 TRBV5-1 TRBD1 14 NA TGCGCCAGCAGCCAAGGGGGCGGGCACAATGGCTACACCTTC CASSQGGGHNGYTF
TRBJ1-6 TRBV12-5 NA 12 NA TGTGCTAGTTCACAGGGAGATTCACCCCTCCACTTT CASSQGDSPLHF
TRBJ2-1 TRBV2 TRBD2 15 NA TGTGCCAGCAGCCACGGGCGGGGGGGCGCGGCTGAGCAGTTCTTC CASSHGRGGAAEQFF
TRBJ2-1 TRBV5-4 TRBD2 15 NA TGTGCCAGCAGTCCACAACTAGCGGAAAACAATGAGCAGTTCTTC CASSPQLAENNEQFF
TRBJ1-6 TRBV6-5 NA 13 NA TGTGCCAGCAGTTACACAGGAAATTCACCCCTCCACTTT CASSYTGNSPLHF
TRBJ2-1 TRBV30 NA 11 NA TGTGCCTCCCTTTCGCCTAATGAGCAGTTCTTC CASLSPNEQFF
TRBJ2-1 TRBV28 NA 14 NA TGTGCCAGCAGTTTAGAAGCGGAGTTAAATGAGCAGTTCTTC CASSLEAELNEQFF
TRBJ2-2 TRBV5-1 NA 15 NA TGCGCCAGCAGCGCAAAACAGGGGAGGACCGGGGAGCTGTTTTTT CASSAKQGRTGELFF
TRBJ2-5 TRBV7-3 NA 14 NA TGTGCCAGCAGCCCCCGGGGCGGTCCGGAGACCCAGTACTTC CASSPRGGPETQYF
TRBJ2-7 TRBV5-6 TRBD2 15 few TGTGCCAGCAGCTTGATTCAGGCTAGCGGATACGAGCAGTACTTC CASSLIQASGYEQYF